In its sample, the clone carrying this TCR beta chain was seen once. This sample stems from a study of control samples from healthy donors and cancer patients. Trimming took 0 bases from V and 4 from J, leaving 7 bases between them. Germline V gene data show CDR1 as SGHRS and CDR2 as YFSETQ. The CDR3 spans 14 residues. The method was immunoSEQ multiplex PCR; TCRdb's version includes in-frame clones alone and lacks a portion of them. The sample consists of 150,000 to 200,000 clones, over 85% of them appearing once. The V and J genes are TRBV5-1 and TRBJ2-2, with D unresolved. Sequencing was carried out using blood. The sequence was obtained from a young man in good health. The CDR3 DNA sequence: TGCGCCAGCAGCTTGGACGCGAGCACCGGGGAGCTGTTTTTT. Encoded protein: CASSLDASTGELFF. The whole variable domain, remainder taken from reference TRBV5-1 and TRBJ2-2, is KAGVTQTPRYLIKTRGQQVTLSCSPISGHRSVSWYQQTPGQGLQFLFEYFSETQRNKGNFPGRFSGRQFSNSRSEMNVSTLELGDSALYLCASSLDASTGELFFGEGSRLTVL.